Listed below are T cell receptor beta chains from one sample, sequenced in a study of blood T cell repertoires in COVID-19. Clones were sequenced by immunoSEQ multiplex PCR, and TCRdb holds only the in-frame ones, with some missing. The sample holds approximately 230,000 clones; about 86% are singletons and the top ten take roughly 5%. Sequencing was carried out using peripheral blood. The source is an elderly man with acute or convalescent COVID-19. Both conserved end residues are part of each CDR3. A D gene is named only where the DNA matches it firmly. Size values are once, few and many counts, or a class for expanded clones, and some rows have none.

TRBJ2-7 | 15 | . | many | TRBV25-1 | TGTGCCAGCAGTGAAGGAGGGCAGGGTCGGCTCGAGCAGTACTTC | CASSEGGQGRLEQYF
TRBJ1-1 | 17 | . | . | TRBV29-1 | TGCAGCGTTCCTATGGTGGCAGGCGCCGCGGGAAACACTGAAGCTTTCTTT | CSVPMVAGAAGNTEAFF
TRBJ2-3 | 14 | . | . | TRBV5-3 | TGTGCCAGAAGCTCTAGCGAAAGCACAGATACGCAGTATTTT | CARSSSESTDTQYF
TRBJ2-5 | 15 | TRBD2 | . | TRBV3-1/TRBV3-2 | TGTGCCAGCAGTTTAGCGGGGGGGCCCCAAGAGACCCAGTACTTC | CASSLAGGPQETQYF
TRBJ2-4 | 15 | . | . | TRBV19 | TGTGCCAGTAGTATCACACACCAAGCCAAAAACATTCAGTACTTC | CASSITHQAKNIQYF
TRBJ2-3 | 15 | TRBD1 | . | TRBV5-1 | TGCGCCAGCAGCTTCGTCGGGACAGGGACAGATACGCAGTATTTT | CASSFVGTGTDTQYF
TRBJ2-3 | 14 | . | . | TRBV4-1 | TGCGCCAGCAGCCAAGAGGGCAACACAGATACGCAGTATTTT | CASSQEGNTDTQYF
TRBJ2-1 | 17 | . | . | TRBV4-2 | TGTGCCAGCAGCCAAGACTGGGGGGCGGGGGCCTACAATGAGCAGTTCTTC | CASSQDWGAGAYNEQFF
TRBJ2-7 | 15 | TRBD2 | . | TRBV27 | TGTGCCAGCAGTTTAAGCGGGGGGCTTTACTACGAGCAGTACTTC | CASSLSGGLYYEQYF
TRBJ2-2 | 12 | TRBD2 | . | TRBV2 | TGTGCCAGCAGACTAGCGGGAGGGGAGCTGTTTTTT | CASRLAGGELFF
TRBJ1-6 | 20 | . | . | TRBV21-1 | TGTGCCAGCAGGAGCAAAAAAAGCCTGCCTTTAATCTCCTATAATTCACCCCTCCACTTT | CASRSKKSLPLISYNSPLHF
TRBJ2-2 | 13 | . | . | TRBV30 | TGTGCCTGGAGTAGCGGCCCCGCCGGGGAGCTGTTTTTT | CAWSSGPAGELFF
TRBJ2-5 | 14 | . | . | TRBV5-6 | TGTGCCAGCAGCTTTACCTCCAGGGCAGAGACCCAGTACTTC | CASSFTSRAETQYF
TRBJ1-1 | 15 | TRBD1 | . | TRBV18 | TGTGCCAGCTCACCCGGTACAGGGGGCAACACTGAAGCTTTCTTT | CASSPGTGGNTEAFF
TRBJ1-3 | 17 | . | . | TRBV3-1/TRBV3-2 | TGTGCCAGCAGCCATGGAGGGGAAGTAAGCTCTGGAAACACCATATATTTT | CASSHGGEVSSGNTIYF
TRBJ2-2 | 14 | TRBD1 | once | TRBV5-4 | TGTGCCAGCAGCCGGGACAGGGGGCCCGGGGAGCTGTTTTTT | CASSRDRGPGELFF
TRBJ1-2 | 14 | . | . | TRBV6-1 | TGTGCCAGCAGTGAAGCTGCAGGGGCCTATGGCTACACCTTC | CASSEAAGAYGYTF
TRBJ2-7 | 14 | . | . | TRBV18 | TGTGCCAGCTCACTTAGAGAAGACTCCTACGAGCAGTACTTC | CASSLREDSYEQYF
TRBJ1-4 | 13 | TRBD1 | . | TRBV30 | TGTGCCTGGACCAGGGGGCGTGGGGAAAAACTGTTTTTT | CAWTRGRGEKLFF
TRBJ1-6 | 17 | . | . | TRBV5-1 | TGCGCCAGCAGCTTGGTACTCCAGGGTAAGTCCAAATCACCCCTCCACTTT | CASSLVLQGKSKSPLHF
TRBJ1-6 | 15 | TRBD1 | once | TRBV5-5 | TGTGCCAGCAGCTTGGTGGGGACAGGCGCTTCACCCCTCCACTTT | CASSLVGTGASPLHF
TRBJ2-1 | 11 | . | . | TRBV18 | TGTGCCAGCTCGCGGGACGGACCTCTGTTCTTC | CASSRDGPLFF
TRBJ1-4 | 14 | . | . | TRBV27 | TGTGCCAGCAGTTTTCTCGGGGATAATGAAAAACTGTTTTTT | CASSFLGDNEKLFF
TRBJ2-7 | 14 | . | . | TRBV18 | TGTGCCAGCTCACCACAGGGGCGCTCCTACGAGCAGTACTTC | CASSPQGRSYEQYF
TRBJ2-5 | 16 | TRBD1 | . | TRBV25-1 | TGTGCCAGCAGTGAAGGGGGACAGGGAATCAGGGAGACCCAGTACTTC | CASSEGGQGIRETQYF
TRBJ1-5 | 18 | . | . | TRBV10-3 | TGTGCCATCAGTGATCCTCATTCACCACGAGGGAGCAATCAGCCCCAGCATTTT | CAISDPHSPRGSNQPQHF
TRBJ2-3 | 15 | TRBD2 | . | TRBV29-1 | TGCAGCGTTCTTGGGACTAGCGGTTTCACAGATACGCAGTATTTT | CSVLGTSGFTDTQYF
TRBJ2-2 | 13 | . | few | TRBV18 | TGTGCCAGCTCACCCCAGGTGAACGGGGAGCTGTTTTTT | CASSPQVNGELFF
TRBJ2-3 | 17 | TRBD1 | . | TRBV10-3 | TGTGCCATCAGTGAAAGGGGCAGAAAGGGGGCATCAGATACGCAGTATTTT | CAISERGRKGASDTQYF
TRBJ2-3 | 12 | . | once | TRBV10-2 | TGCGCCAGCAGTGACCTAGCGGATACGCAGTATTTT | CASSDLADTQYF
TRBJ1-2 | 15 | . | few | TRBV3-1/TRBV3-2 | TGTGCCAGCAGCCAAGTTCTTAGGAGTGGCTATGGCTACACCTTC | CASSQVLRSGYGYTF
TRBJ2-3 | 15 | TRBD2 | . | TRBV3-1/TRBV3-2 | TGTGCCAGCAGCCGGACTAGCGGGGGCACAGATACGCAGTATTTT | CASSRTSGGTDTQYF
TRBJ2-4 | 15 | TRBD2 | . | TRBV5-1 | TGCGCCAGCAGCTTGGCATCGGGGGGCAAAAACATTCAGTACTTC | CASSLASGGKNIQYF
TRBJ2-7 | 15 | . | once | TRBV5-1 | TGCGCCAGCAGCTTAGGCCAGGTTATAATGAACGAGCAGTACTTC | CASSLGQVIMNEQYF
TRBJ2-7 | 15 | . | . | TRBV5-6 | TGTGCCAGCAGCTTGGGCCTCGCAGGGCGCTACGAGCAGTACTTC | CASSLGLAGRYEQYF
TRBJ1-6 | 16 | . | . | TRBV6-5 | TGTGCCAGCAGTTACGGCCGAACAGGCCGTAATTCACCCCTCCACTTT | CASSYGRTGRNSPLHF
TRBJ2-2 | 13 | TRBD1 | . | TRBV24-1 | TGTGCCACCAGGGGGACAGGGACCGGGGAGCTGTTTTTT | CATRGTGTGELFF
TRBJ1-4 | 12 | . | . | TRBV3-1/TRBV3-2 | TGTGCCAGCAGCCCCGACTCGGAAGTCCTTTTTTTT | CASSPDSEVLFF
TRBJ2-1 | 15 | TRBD2 | . | TRBV5-6 | TGTGCCAGCAGCTTAGGGACTAGATCCTCCAATGAGCAGTTCTTC | CASSLGTRSSNEQFF
TRBJ1-2 | 13 | TRBD1 | . | TRBV6-5 | TGTGCCAGCAGACAAACAGGGGGGTTTGGCTACACCTTC | CASRQTGGFGYTF
TRBJ2-7 | 11 | . | . | TRBV20-1 | TGCAGTGCTAGTAGCCCCAGGGAGCAGTACTTC | CSASSPREQYF
TRBJ2-3 | 16 | TRBD1 | . | TRBV15 | TGTGCCACCAGCAGAGATACGACAGGGGGTTTAGATACGCAGTATTTT | CATSRDTTGGLDTQYF
TRBJ2-3 | 12 | . | once | TRBV15 | TGTGCCACCGGGTTAGTGGGCGATACGCAGTATTTT | CATGLVGDTQYF
TRBJ2-7 | 13 | . | . | TRBV6-1 | TGTGCCAGCAGTGAAATCGGTTCCTACGAGCAGTACTTC | CASSEIGSYEQYF
TRBJ2-6 | 17 | . | . | TRBV7-3 | TGTGCCAGCAGCACGAAACCGACAGGCTCTGGGGCCAACGTCCTGACTTTC | CASSTKPTGSGANVLTF
TRBJ1-1 | 15 | TRBD1 | . | TRBV18 | TGTGCCAGCTCACCCAAGACAGGGTGGGACACTGAAGCTTTCTTT | CASSPKTGWDTEAFF
TRBJ2-7 | 17 | TRBD2 | few | TRBV18 | TGTGCCAGCTCACCATTATCCGGGACTAGCGGGGCCGTCGAGCAGTACTTC | CASSPLSGTSGAVEQYF